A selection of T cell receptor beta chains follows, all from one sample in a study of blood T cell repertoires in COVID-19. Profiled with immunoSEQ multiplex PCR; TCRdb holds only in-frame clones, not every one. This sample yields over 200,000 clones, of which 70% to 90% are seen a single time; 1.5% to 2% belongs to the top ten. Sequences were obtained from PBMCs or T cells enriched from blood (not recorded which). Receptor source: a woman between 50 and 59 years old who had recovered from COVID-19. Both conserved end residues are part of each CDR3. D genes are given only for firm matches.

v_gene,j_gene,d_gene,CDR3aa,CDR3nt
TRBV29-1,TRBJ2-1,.,CSAPGQGHNEQFF,TGCAGCGCGCCGGGACAAGGGCACAATGAGCAGTTCTTC
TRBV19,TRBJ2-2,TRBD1,CASSQDRDTGELFF,TGTGCCAGTAGTCAGGACAGGGACACCGGGGAGCTGTTTTTT
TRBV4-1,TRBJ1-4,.,CASSQERITLANEKLFF,TGCGCCAGCAGCCAAGAGCGAATTACCCTAGCCAATGAAAAACTGTTTTTT
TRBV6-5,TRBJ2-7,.,CASSYSRPPGSYEQYF,TGTGCCAGCAGTTACTCGAGGCCCCCTGGCTCCTACGAGCAGTACTTC
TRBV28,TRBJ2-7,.,CASTQGYEQYF,TGTGCCAGCACCCAGGGGTACGAGCAGTACTTC
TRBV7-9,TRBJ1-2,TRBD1,CASSYWTGEGYTF,TGTGCCAGCAGCTATTGGACAGGGGAGGGCTACACCTTC
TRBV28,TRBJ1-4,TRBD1,CASSSDRFNEKLFF,TGTGCCAGCAGTTCGGACAGGTTTAATGAAAAACTGTTTTTT
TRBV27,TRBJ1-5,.,CASRQGYQPQHF,TGTGCCAGCAGGCAGGGTTACCAGCCCCAGCATTTT
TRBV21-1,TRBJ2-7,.,CASSKSCGLSPSYEQYF,TGTGCCAGCAGCAAAAGTTGCGGACTTTCCCCCTCCTACGAGCAGTACTTC
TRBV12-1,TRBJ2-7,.,CASSLDRCPPYEQYF,TGTGCCAGCAGCCTTGACAGGTGCCCTCCCTACGAGCAGTACTTC
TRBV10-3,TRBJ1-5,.,CAISPTGQSNQPQHF,TGTGCCATCAGCCCCACCGGACAGAGCAATCAGCCCCAGCATTTT